This T cell receptor beta chain was identified in a study of cytomegalovirus exposure and HLA in healthy donors. Study-wide results and caveats: For TCR beta chains, V- and J-gene trimming was later linked to a missense DCLRE1C variant. A reported reduction in N-insertions relative to the 666-donor mean was seen in an Asian-associated ancestry cluster in a later analysis. What TCR beta sequences reportedly achieved was accurate prediction of HLA-A and HLA-B alleles in most subjects.

Concerning this clone: Its cognate antigen is unknown.

Vbeta (60) and Jbeta (13) primers were used in the PCR. Produced via immunoSEQ multiplex PCR; TCRdb's table is partial and in-frame only. This sample carries around 130,000 clones, 80% of them seen once, and the ten largest clones take 4.5% to 5.5%. The origin of this receptor is a man between 25 and 39 years old in good health and CMV-seronegative. The sample taken for sequencing was PBMCs.

CDR3 nucleotide sequence: TGTGCCAGCAGCCAAGCCCGGAGCGGGGGGGCGAGAGAGACCCAGTACTTC. The encoded protein is CASSQARSGGARETQYF. The rearrangement links TRBV4-2 to TRBJ2-5; TRBD2 aligns across 10 bases. The CDR3 is 17 amino acids. Germline CDR1 and CDR2: LGHNA and YNFKEQ. V shed 1 base and J 4 bases; nucleotides not matched to a gene: 9.